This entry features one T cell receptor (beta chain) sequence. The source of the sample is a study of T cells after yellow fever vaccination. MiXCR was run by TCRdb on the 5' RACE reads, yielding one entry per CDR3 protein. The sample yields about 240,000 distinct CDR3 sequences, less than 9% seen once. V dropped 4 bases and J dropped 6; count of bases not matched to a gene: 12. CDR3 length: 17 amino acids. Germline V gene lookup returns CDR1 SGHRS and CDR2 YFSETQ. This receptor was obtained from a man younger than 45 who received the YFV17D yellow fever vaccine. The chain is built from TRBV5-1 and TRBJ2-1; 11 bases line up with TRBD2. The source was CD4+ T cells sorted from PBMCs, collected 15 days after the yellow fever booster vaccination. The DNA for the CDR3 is TGCGCCAGCAGCGGGCTAGGGCTAGCGGGGGGTGTCAATGAGCAGTTCTTC. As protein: CASSGLGLAGGVNEQFF.